The 21 T cell receptor beta chains reported below all come from one sample, sequenced in a study of long-term antiretroviral therapy in people with HIV. An immunoSEQ assay, version v3.0, was performed at survey level. Profiling relied on immunoSEQ multiplex PCR, and the TCRdb table lists in-frame clones only, not all of them. The profile shows about 11,000 clones, around 80% of them singletons. Sequences were derived from unsorted PBMCs, sampled 1.2 years after starting antiretroviral therapy. The receptor set was obtained from a man between 35 and 55 years old with HIV.

V gene TRBV19 combines with J gene TRBJ2-3; TRBD1 matches at 8 bases. Germline CDR1 and CDR2: LNHDA and SQIVND (reference sequence). J was trimmed by 6 bases and V by 4 bases; bases with no gene match: 6. CDR3 length: 14 amino acids. For the CDR3, the DNA is TGTGCCAGTAGTACCGGGACAGGTGGGGATACGCAGTATTTT. Its protein is CASSTGTGGDTQYF.

This chain connects TRBV27 to TRBJ2-6; perhaps D is TRBD1 or TRBD2 (5 bases each). Trimming stripped 1 base from V and 5 bases from J, with 15 bases between. This CDR3 contains 17 residues. Germline CDR1 MNHEY, CDR2 SMNVEV (reference sequence). The CDR3 region is CASSLLGDGPRANVLTF. CDR3 sequence (DNA): TGTGCCAGCAGTTTATTGGGGGACGGCCCCCGGGCCAACGTCCTGACTTTC.

The chain carries TRBV7-2 and TRBJ1-2; 7 positions match TRBD1. The CDR3 is 15 amino acids. After removal of 1 base from V and 1 base from J, the junction contained 3 bases not matched to a gene. Per the germline V gene, CDR1 is SGHTA and CDR2 is FQGNSA. The CDR3 DNA sequence: TGTGCCAGCAGCTTAGGGACAGGCTTTAACTATGGCTACACCTTC. It encodes CASSLGTGFNYGYTF. Full variable domain (outside the CDR3, taken from reference TRBV7-2 and TRBJ1-2): GAGVSQSPSNKVTEKGKDVELRCDPISGHTALYWYRQSLGQGLEFLIYFQGNSAPDKSGLPSDRFSAERTGGSVSTLTIQRTQQEDSAVYLCASSLGTGFNYGYTFGSGTRLTVV.

The J gene is TRBJ2-7, the V gene TRBV12-5; D gene unclear. This CDR3 spans 15 amino acids. V gave up 1 base and J gave up 3 bases, with 13 bases separating them. Per the germline V gene, CDR1 is LGHNT and CDR2 is FRNRAP. The CDR3 bases are TGTGCTAGTGGTTTGGGGGCATGGGCGTTCTACGAGCAGTACTTC. Its protein is CASGLGAWAFYEQYF.

The chain employs TRBV30 and TRBJ1-6; tentatively, D is TRBD1 (5 bases). This CDR3 has 14 amino acids. Between the trimmed V and J ends, which lost 3 bases and 7 bases, there was a span of 13 bases. Germline CDR1 reads GTSNPN; CDR2 reads SVGIG (reference sequence). CDR3 sequence: CAWSWEGSNSPLHF. As DNA, the CDR3 is TGTGCCTGGAGCTGGGAGGGGAGCAATTCACCCCTCCACTTT. Together with reference TRBV30 and TRBJ1-6, the CDR3 gives the full variable domain: SQTIHQWPATLVQPVGSPLSLECTVEGTSNPNLYWYRQAAGRGLQLLFYSVGIGQISSEVPQNLSASRPQDRQFILSSKKLLLSDSGFYLCAWSWEGSNSPLHFGNGTRLTVT.

The rearrangement uses TRBV2 and TRBJ2-3, with D uncertain. This CDR3 is 16 amino acids long. Germline CDR1 SNHLY, CDR2 FYNNEI. V was cut by 6 bases and J by 2 bases, with 18 bases left in between. CDR3 region: CASSDTRIRSTDTQYF. CDR3 nucleotides: TGTGCCAGCAGCGATACTCGAATCCGGTCCACAGATACGCAGTATTTT.

The chain joins TRBV30 to TRBJ2-4; 10 bases are shared with TRBD1. Trimming at V came to 1 base and at J to 7 bases, leaving 4 bases not matched to a gene. This CDR3 spans 14 amino acids. CDR1 and CDR2 (germline): GTSNPN, SVGIG (reference sequence). In DNA, the CDR3 is TGTGCCTGGAGTGAGACAGGGGGCGGTAACATTCAGTACTTC. Translating it yields CAWSETGGGNIQYF.

J is TRBJ1-6 and V is TRBV5-6; 10 nucleotides agree with TRBD1. Germline lookup yields CDR1 SGHDT and CDR2 YYEEEE. Germline trimming cut 5 bases from V and 7 bases from J; bases unmatched to any gene: 3. CDR3 size: 14 residues. CDR3 protein: CASSGTGENSPLHF. The DNA of the CDR3 is TGTGCCAGCAGTGGGACAGGGGAGAATTCACCCCTCCACTTT.

The chain joins TRBV27 to TRBJ1-6, with TRBD1 matching over 7 bases. The CDR3 contains 14 residues. V was pared by 7 bases and J by 7 bases, with 7 bases of the junction left unmatched. Germline CDR1 and CDR2: MNHEY and SMNVEV (reference sequence). CDR3 sequence reads: CASKRTGPNSPLHF. DNA for the CDR3: TGTGCCAGCAAACGGACAGGACCAAATTCACCCCTCCACTTT.

The gene calls are TRBV7-2 and TRBJ1-5; 7 positions agree with TRBD1. The CDR3 length is 17 residues. Trimming took 2 bases from V and 1 from J; bases not matched to a gene: 8. The germline gives CDR1 SGHTA, CDR2 FQGNSA. The CDR3: CASSLSVTGKSNQPQHF. As DNA, the CDR3 is TGTGCCAGCAGCTTATCCGTGACAGGGAAGAGCAATCAGCCCCAGCATTTT.

This rearrangement joins TRBV11-3 to TRBJ1-3, with D hard to call. The CDR3 extends over 13 amino acids. Deletions cut 5 bases from V and 0 bases from J, with 5 bases between. Germline CDR1 SGHNT, CDR2 YENEEA. The CDR3 protein is CASSHSSGNTIYF. The CDR3 nucleotides are TGTGCCAGCAGCCACAGCTCTGGAAACACCATATATTTT. Complete variable domain (other parts from reference TRBV11-3 and TRBJ1-3): EAGVVQSPRYKIIEKKQPVAFWCNPISGHNTLYWYLQNLGQGPELLIRYENEEAVDDSQLPKDRFSAERLKGVDSTLKIQPAELGDSAVYLCASSHSSGNTIYFGEGSWLTVV.

J is TRBJ2-3 and V is TRBV27, with 16 bases matching TRBD2. V lost 5 bases, J lost 8 bases, and 4 bases stayed unmatched. The CDR3 runs 15 residues. CDR1 is MNHEY, CDR2 SMNVEV, per germline (reference sequence). CDR3 sequence (DNA): TGTGCCAGCAGTCCAGGGACTAGCGGGGGGGCTACGCAGTATTTT. It yields the protein CASSPGTSGGATQYF.

Concerning this clone itself: One junction end does not reproduce the germline sequence, and a read error may be involved. The genes are TRBV5-1 and TRBJ2-7, with a possible D match to TRBD2 (5 bases). This CDR3 has 9 amino acids. The germline V gene encodes CDR1 SGHRS and CDR2 YFSETQ. CDR3 nucleotides: TGCGCCAGCAGGGAGGACGGGCAATTC. Amino acids: CASREDGQF.

This chain connects TRBV7-2 to TRBJ1-1; D is possibly TRBD1 (5 bases). V dropped 6 bases and J dropped 2 bases, with 13 bases sitting between them. The CDR3 totals 14 residues. Germline V gene sequence: CDR1 SGHTA, CDR2 FQGNSA. The CDR3 DNA sequence: TGTGCCAGCAGTTGGGGACGGTCCAACACTGAAGCTTTCTTT. This translates into CASSWGRSNTEAFF.

The genes are TRBV29-1 and TRBJ1-1; D gene ambiguous. This CDR3 is 14 amino acids long. Germline V lookup: CDR1 SQVTM, CDR2 ANQGSEA. The V gene lost 5 bases and the J gene lost 1 base, with 14 bases spanning the gap. CDR3 nucleotide sequence: TGCAGCGTTAAGGTTGAGGGAGCGAACACTGAAGCTTTCTTT. It codes for CSVKVEGANTEAFF. The full variable domain, completed using reference TRBV29-1 and TRBJ1-1, is SAVISQKPSRDICQRGTSLTIQCQVDSQVTMMFWYRQQPGQSLTLIATANQGSEATYESGFVIDKFPISRPNLTFSTLTVSNMSPEDSSIYLCSVKVEGANTEAFFGQGTRLTVV.

The chain joins TRBV19 to TRBJ2-2; 8 nucleotides match TRBD1. V was clipped by 6 bases and J by 6 bases; unmatched bases: 9. The CDR3 length is 15 residues. Germline values: CDR1 LNHDA, CDR2 SQIVND (reference sequence). The CDR3 DNA sequence: TGTGCCAGTAGCCCGACAGGGGATATCGCCGGGGAGCTGTTTTTT. Encoded protein: CASSPTGDIAGELFF.

The chain joins TRBV5-8 to TRBJ1-4; 8 nucleotides agree with TRBD1. Losses at the gene ends were 0 bases for V and 6 bases for J; bases not matched to a gene: 4. Germline assignment: CDR1 SGHTS and CDR2 YDEGEE. The CDR3 totals 15 residues. CDR3 DNA: TGTGCCAGCAGCTTGGGCGACAGGGGAGATGAAAAACTGTTTTTT. Its translation: CASSLGDRGDEKLFF.

This clone was detected once. The rearrangement uses TRBV6-6 and TRBJ1-1, with a possible D match to TRBD1 (5 bases). The V end lost 6 bases, the J end lost 2 bases, and 10 bases lay between the germline ends. The CDR3 is made up of 13 amino acids. Germline values: CDR1 MNHNY, CDR2 SVGAGI (reference sequence). CDR3 amino acids: CASRVQENTEAFF. DNA of the CDR3: TGTGCCAGCAGAGTACAGGAAAACACTGAAGCTTTCTTT.

The chain has TRBV14 and TRBJ1-6; 10 bases map to TRBD1. Unmatched junction bases numbered 7, after V lost 5 bases and J lost 9 bases. This CDR3 contains 15 residues. The germline CDR1 and CDR2 sequences are SGHDN and FVKESK. The CDR3 sequence is CASSARQGASSPLHF. The CDR3 DNA follows: TGTGCCAGCAGCGCGCGACAGGGGGCGAGTTCACCCCTCCACTTT.

This clone came up a few times. This chain joins TRBV11-2 and TRBJ2-2, with D perhaps TRBD2 (5 bases). Deletions cut 5 bases from V and 7 bases from J, with 14 bases between. CDR3 length: 14 amino acids. Germline V gene sequence: CDR1 SGHAT, CDR2 FQNNGV. The CDR3 loop reads CASSLILAGGELFF. The CDR3 nucleotides are TGTGCCAGCAGCCTAATCCTAGCTGGCGGGGAGCTGTTTTTT. Combining the CDR3 with reference TRBV11-2 and TRBJ2-2 gives the whole variable domain EAGVAQSPRYKIIEKRQSVAFWCNPISGHATLYWYQQILGQGPKLLIQFQNNGVVDDSQLPKDRFSAERLKGVDSTLKIQPAKLEDSAVYLCASSLILAGGELFFGEGSRLTVL.

This chain links TRBV23-1 with TRBJ1-6; 8 bases align to TRBD1. TRBV23-1 is an open reading frame, and its role is uncertain. This CDR3 has 17 amino acids. The V segment lost 0 bases and the J segment 3 bases; nucleotides outside the gene matches: 4. The CDR3 loop is CASSQSGDRLYNSPLHF. CDR3 sequence (DNA): TGCGCCAGCAGTCAATCAGGGGACAGGCTCTATAATTCACCCCTCCACTTT.